These T cell receptor beta chains were read from a single sample in a study of cytomegalovirus exposure and HLA in healthy donors. The assay was immunoSEQ multiplex PCR, and TCRdb's table has in-frame clones only and misses some. The sample contains roughly 150,000 clones, approximately 77% of which appear only once. Source material: PBMCs. These TCRs come from a man aged 25-45 years in good health and CMV-seronegative. CDR3s include the opening cysteine and the closing phenylalanine or tryptophan. D genes are given only for firm matches. Size is stated for part of the rows, as once, few or many counts, or as a class when the clone is expanded.

D gene,clone size,V gene,J gene,CDR3 DNA,CDR3 protein
.,.,TRBV15,TRBJ2-3,TGTGCCACCAGCAGAGACCCCATCGGGACTAGCACAGATACGCAGTATTTT,CATSRDPIGTSTDTQYF
TRBD2,.,TRBV7-6,TRBJ2-7,TGTGCCAGCAGCCGGGGGAGGGCTGTCCCAACCTACGAGCAGTACTTC,CASSRGRAVPTYEQYF
TRBD1,few,TRBV30,TRBJ2-7,TGTGCCTGGAGTGTAGGGACAGGGAGTGAGCAGTACTTC,CAWSVGTGSEQYF
.,.,TRBV7-8,TRBJ2-1,TGTGCCAGCAGTAGTGGACAGATAAACAATGAGCAGTTCTTC,CASSSGQINNEQFF
TRBD2,.,TRBV9,TRBJ2-1,TGTGCCAGCAGCGTAGAAGCGGGAGGGCGTTCGTTGTTCAATGAGCAGTTCTTC,CASSVEAGGRSLFNEQFF
TRBD1,few,TRBV10-2,TRBJ1-2,TGCGCCAGCAGGGAACAGGGGGAGTGGGACTATGGCTACACCTTC,CASREQGEWDYGYTF
.,.,TRBV4-1,TRBJ1-1,TGCGCCAGCAGCCAAGATATTCAGGGTGATAGGACTGAAGCTTTCTTT,CASSQDIQGDRTEAFF
.,.,TRBV27,TRBJ1-4,TGTGCCAGCAGTCCAACAGGGCTATTTGATGAAAAACTGTTTTTT,CASSPTGLFDEKLFF
TRBD2,.,TRBV7-2,TRBJ2-7,TGTGCCAGCAGCTTCACTAGCGGCCGATACGAGCAGTACTTC,CASSFTSGRYEQYF
.,.,TRBV2,TRBJ2-7,TGTGCCAGCAGTGTTCGGCGGGACTCCTACGAGCAGTACTTC,CASSVRRDSYEQYF